Below, 20 T cell receptor beta chains from the same sample are listed, as sequenced in a study of OX40 agonist ivuxolimab in advanced cancers. Produced via immunoSEQ multiplex PCR; TCRdb's table is partial and in-frame only. The sample contains 65,000 to 70,000 clones, around 90% of which appear only once. The sample consisted of CD4+ or CD8+ T cells sorted from blood, taken in a trial of the OX40 agonist ivuxolimab. Receptors were obtained from an adult with an advanced solid tumor such as melanoma, head and neck, liver or kidney cancer.

The rearrangement links TRBV7-2 to TRBJ2-1; D remains ambiguous. The germline V gene has CDR1 SGHTA and CDR2 FQGNSA. The CDR3 sequence is 13 residues long. V was trimmed by 2 bases and J by 8 bases, leaving 10 bases between them. Here the CDR3 reads CASSLSGLHEQFF. CDR3 nucleotides: TGTGCCAGCAGCTTATCCGGGCTACATGAGCAGTTCTTC. Using reference TRBV7-2 and TRBJ2-1 for the parts outside the CDR3, the full variable domain is GAGVSQSPSNKVTEKGKDVELRCDPISGHTALYWYRQSLGQGLEFLIYFQGNSAPDKSGLPSDRFSAERTGGSVSTLTIQRTQQEDSAVYLCASSLSGLHEQFFGPGTRLTVL.

V is TRBV19 and J is TRBJ2-6; D ambiguous. Germline assignment: CDR1 LNHDA and CDR2 SQIVND (reference sequence). There are 15 residues in the CDR3. Trimming left V 2 bases short and J 1 base short, with 6 bases between. CDR3 bases: TGTGCCAGTAGTATAAGACAATCTGGGGCCAACGTCCTGACTTTC. Its protein product is CASSIRQSGANVLTF. Together with reference TRBV19 and TRBJ2-6, the CDR3 gives the full variable domain: DGGITQSPKYLFRKEGQNVTLSCEQNLNHDAMYWYRQDPGQGLRLIYYSQIVNDFQKGDIAEGYSVSREKKESFPLTVTSAQKNPTAFYLCASSIRQSGANVLTFGAGSRLTVL.

V is TRBV29-1 and J is TRBJ1-3; D is ambiguous. This CDR3 is 14 amino acids long. Germline loops: CDR1 SQVTM, CDR2 ANQGSEA. V shed 4 bases and J shed 3 bases, with 13 bases lying between them. This CDR3 reads CSVGPSGLGNTIYF. In DNA form, the CDR3 reads TGCAGCGTTGGCCCCTCTGGGCTTGGAAACACCATATATTTT.

The rearrangement uses TRBV10-3 and TRBJ1-1; D uncertain. Germline V CDR1 and CDR2: ENHRY, SYGVKD. Trimming left V 7 bases short and J 3 bases short, with 21 bases between. The CDR3 runs to 16 residues. CDR3 DNA sequence: TGTGCCATCACCGGCGGGAAGGTACGAGAGGACACTGAAGCTTTCTTT. It codes for CAITGGKVREDTEAFF.

The chain recombines TRBV2 with TRBJ2-3; D could derive from TRBD1 or TRBD2 (5 bases each). The CDR3 runs to 15 residues. Deletions cut 7 bases from V and 0 bases from J, with 14 bases between. Germline values: CDR1 SNHLY, CDR2 FYNNEI. As DNA, the CDR3 is TGTGCCAGCAAGGGGCGGGCCAGTAGCACAGATACGCAGTATTTT. Protein: CASKGRASSTDTQYF.

This clone came up a few times. This chain connects TRBV2 to TRBJ1-5; D remains unclear. Trimming took 6 bases from V and 2 from J, leaving 14 bases between them. The germline V gene encodes CDR1 SNHLY and CDR2 FYNNEI. The CDR3 loop spans 15 amino acids. CDR3 DNA sequence: TGTGCCAGCAGCCTCGGGGAATCGGGCAATCAGCCCCAGCATTTT. Protein sequence: CASSLGESGNQPQHF.

CDR3 sequence reads: CASRTPGQGYEQYF. The CDR3 nucleotides are TGTGCCAGCAGAACACCGGGACAGGGCTACGAGCAGTACTTC. This rearrangement joins TRBV6-5 to TRBJ2-7; 9 nucleotides match TRBD1. Germline V lookup: CDR1 MNHEY, CDR2 SVGAGI. CDR3 length equals 14 residues. Trimming at V came to 6 bases and at J to 3 bases, leaving 6 bases not matched to a gene.

The chain recombines TRBV27 with TRBJ1-1; 11 nucleotides match TRBD1. This CDR3 has 14 residues. V lost 2 bases and J lost 4; bases outside the gene matches: 0. Per germline, CDR1 MNHEY and CDR2 SMNVEV (reference sequence). CDR3 nucleotides: TGTGCCAGCAGTTTAGGGACAGGGGGCACTGAAGCTTTCTTT. The encoded protein is CASSLGTGGTEAFF.

This clone has just a few counts. The chain has TRBV11-3 and TRBJ2-2; no clear D. The CDR3 consists of 14 residues. The V gene's germline CDR1 is SGHNT and CDR2 YENEEA. V was cut by 4 bases and J by 2 bases, with 8 bases left in between. The CDR3 DNA sequence: TGTGCCAGCAGCTCCACTTACAACACCGGGGAGCTGTTTTTT. Encoded protein: CASSSTYNTGELFF.

The gene calls are TRBV4-2 and TRBJ2-7; D remains unclear. The CDR3 spans 12 residues. Germline CDR1 is LGHNA and CDR2 is YNFKEQ. V lost 4 bases and J lost 2, with 6 bases in between. The CDR3 DNA reads TGTGCCAGCAGCCTGGGCACCTACGAGCAGTACTTC. This sequence encodes CASSLGTYEQYF.

This rearrangement joins TRBV9 to TRBJ2-7, with 10 bases that match TRBD2. Germline V gene data show CDR1 as SGDLS and CDR2 as YYNGEE. V was pared by 0 bases and J by 9 bases, with 9 bases of the junction left unmatched. This CDR3 has 15 amino acids. The CDR3 reads CASSVAQASGGSQYF. The CDR3 nucleotides are TGTGCCAGCAGCGTAGCTCAGGCTAGCGGGGGATCGCAGTACTTC.

The chain combines TRBV12-2 with TRBJ1-3; TRBD1 was called by the table and not checked on the DNA. TRBV12-2 is a listed pseudogene. This CDR3 is built from 12 residues. CDR3 nucleotides: TGTGCAAGTCTACAGCTTGGAAACACCATATATTTT. It specifies CASLQLGNTIYF.

The chain links TRBV5-4 to TRBJ1-1; D remains ambiguous. Between the trimmed V and J ends, which lost 5 bases and 4 bases, there was a span of 12 bases. Looked up from germline, CDR1 is SGHNT and CDR2 is YYREEE (reference sequence). The CDR3 consists of 13 residues. The CDR3 DNA sequence: TGTGCCAGCAGGATGAGGACGAGCACTGAAGCTTTCTTT. This gives the protein CASRMRTSTEAFF.

The CDR3: CASSSAGGPGELFF. In nucleotides, the CDR3 is TGTGCCAGCAGCTCGGCAGGGGGCCCCGGGGAGCTGTTTTTT. This chain links TRBV7-3 with TRBJ2-2, with 8 positions matching TRBD1. J gave up 6 bases and V 4 bases, and 4 bases lay outside the gene matches. Germline loops: CDR1 SGHTA, CDR2 FQGTGA. The CDR3 sequence is 14 residues long.

The rearrangement uses TRBV6-5 and TRBJ2-2; D might be TRBD1 (6 bases). Germline V gene data show CDR1 as MNHEY and CDR2 as SVGAGI. This CDR3 region has 14 residues. Trimming left V 5 bases short and J 3 bases short, with 10 bases between. In nucleotides, the CDR3 is TGTGCCAGCAGTCCTGGACAGTACACCGGGGAGCTGTTTTTT. Translation gives CASSPGQYTGELFF.

The CDR3 nucleotides are TGTGCCAGCAGCGCTCGGGACAGCCTCATACACAATGAGCAGTTCTTC. Encoded protein: CASSARDSLIHNEQFF. The chain is built from TRBV9 and TRBJ2-1, with 7 nucleotides matching TRBD1. V shed 3 bases and J 5 bases; nucleotides not matched to a gene: 11. From germline, CDR1 is SGDLS and CDR2 YYNGEE. CDR3 length: 16 residues. The full variable domain, with the rest looked up from reference TRBV9 and TRBJ2-1, is DSGVTQTPKHLITATGQRVTLRCSPRSGDLSVYWYQQSLDQGLQFLIQYYNGEERAKGNILERFSAQQFPDLHSELNLSSLELGDSALYFCASSARDSLIHNEQFFGPGTRLTVL.

The chain has TRBV14 and TRBJ1-1; TRBD1 matches 7 bases. The germline V gene has CDR1 SGHDN and CDR2 FVKESK. The V gene end was trimmed by 0 bases and the J gene end by 5 bases; junction bases not matched to a gene: 6. The CDR3 extends over 15 amino acids. In nucleotides, the CDR3 is TGTGCCAGCAGCCAAGAGGGGGGCAGGGGGACTGAAGCTTTCTTT. It is translated as CASSQEGGRGTEAFF.

This chain links TRBV11-2 with TRBJ1-1, with 10 bases identical to TRBD1. V lost 1 base to trimming and J lost 0 bases; unmatched junction nucleotides: 2. The CDR3 contains 16 residues. Looked up from germline, CDR1 is SGHAT and CDR2 is FQNNGV. The CDR3 is CASSLGTGGMNTEAFF. The CDR3 DNA reads as TGTGCCAGCAGCTTAGGGACAGGGGGAATGAACACTGAAGCTTTCTTT.

V is TRBV6-1 and J is TRBJ2-7, with D hard to call. This CDR3 is 13 amino acids long. V was clipped by 3 bases and J by 6 bases, with 12 bases between them. From germline, CDR1 is MNHNS and CDR2 SASEGT. The CDR3 bases are TGTGCCAGCAGTGACCAGACACCACCCGAGCAGTACTTC. Its translation: CASSDQTPPEQYF.

This chain uses TRBV6-5 with TRBJ1-4, with 8 bases lining up with TRBD1. This CDR3 has 14 amino acids. With 6 bases clipped from V and 4 bases from J, the junction kept 4 bases outside the gene matches. Looked up from germline, CDR1 is MNHEY and CDR2 is SVGAGI. The CDR3 DNA follows: TGTGCCAGCAGGACGGGACAGGTTAATGAAAAACTGTTTTTT. This encodes CASRTGQVNEKLFF.